This record covers a single T cell receptor (beta chain). This record belongs to a study of blood T cell repertoires in COVID-19. Whole-study context: Italy, Spain and the United States were the sources of the convalescent and acute COVID-19 samples. Sources were T cells, B-cell-depleted T cells, or PBMCs; the material itself was cDNA or gDNA.

V was clipped by 6 bases and J by 1 base; unmatched bases: 5. From germline, CDR1 is SGHTA and CDR2 FQGNSA. This CDR3 is 14 amino acids long. Source study methods: Amplification of reference gene primers provided the estimated nucleated cell counts. TCRdb's copy holds only in-frame clones and misses some; the assay was immunoSEQ multiplex PCR. The DNA gave D and trimming, while V, J and clone size come from that table. Of some 96,000 clones listed, 80% to 90% are singletons. V and J are TRBV7-2 and TRBJ2-7; 8 bases align to TRBD2. The sample consisted of peripheral blood. This clonotype was obtained from a man older than 75 with acute or convalescent COVID-19. The CDR3 DNA reads TGTGCCAGCAGTTCTCCTAGCGGGTCCTACGAGCAGTACTTC. Its translation: CASSSPSGSYEQYF.